This T cell receptor beta chain was observed in a study of cytomegalovirus exposure and HLA in healthy donors. Study-level points and caveats: Researchers reported in a later analysis that common viral pathogens appeared linked to several top clusters. The authors later linked a missense DCLRE1C variant to TCR beta V- and J-gene trimming.

The V segment lost 0 bases and the J segment 10 bases; nucleotides outside the gene matches: 7. The CDR3 runs to 15 residues. CDR1 and CDR2 from the germline V gene are SGHTS and YDEGEE. The PCR ran on 60 Vbeta and 13 Jbeta primers. Data came from immunoSEQ multiplex PCR; TCRdb stores just in-frame clones and leaves some out. The sample consists of about 230,000 clones, about 80% of them appearing once. With respect to this clone: Its target is unknown.

V and J are TRBV5-8 and TRBJ2-1; 10 bases match TRBD2. This receptor was obtained from a woman aged 40 to 49 in good health and CMV-seronegative. The source material was PBMCs. Written as DNA, the CDR3 is TGTGCCAGCAGCTTGGAGAGCGGGGGGGCCGGGGAGCAGTTCTTC. Translation: CASSLESGGAGEQFF.